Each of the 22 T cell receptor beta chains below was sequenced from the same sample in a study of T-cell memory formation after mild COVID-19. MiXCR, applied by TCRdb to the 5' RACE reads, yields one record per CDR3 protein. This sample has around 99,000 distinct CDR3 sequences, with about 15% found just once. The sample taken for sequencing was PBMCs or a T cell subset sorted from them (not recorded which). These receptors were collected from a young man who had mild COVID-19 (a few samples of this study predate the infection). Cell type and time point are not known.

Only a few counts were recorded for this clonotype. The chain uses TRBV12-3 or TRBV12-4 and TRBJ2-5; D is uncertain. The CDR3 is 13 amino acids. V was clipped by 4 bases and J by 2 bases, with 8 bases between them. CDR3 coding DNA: TGTGCCAGCAGTTCTCAGTTACAAGAGACCCAGTACTTC. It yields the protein CASSSQLQETQYF.

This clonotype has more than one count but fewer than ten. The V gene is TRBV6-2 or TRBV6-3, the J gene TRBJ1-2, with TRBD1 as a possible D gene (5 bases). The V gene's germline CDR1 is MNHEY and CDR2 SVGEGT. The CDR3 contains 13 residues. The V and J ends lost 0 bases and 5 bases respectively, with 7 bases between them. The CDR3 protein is CASSYSRVYGYTF. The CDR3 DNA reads TGTGCCAGCAGTTACTCCAGGGTTTATGGCTACACCTTC.

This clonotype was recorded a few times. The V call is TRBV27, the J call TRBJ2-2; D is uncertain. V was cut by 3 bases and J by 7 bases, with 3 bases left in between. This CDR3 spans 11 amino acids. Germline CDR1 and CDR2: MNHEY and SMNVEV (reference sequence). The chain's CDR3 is CASSFRGELFF. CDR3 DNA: TGTGCCAGCAGTTTTCGCGGGGAGCTGTTTTTT.

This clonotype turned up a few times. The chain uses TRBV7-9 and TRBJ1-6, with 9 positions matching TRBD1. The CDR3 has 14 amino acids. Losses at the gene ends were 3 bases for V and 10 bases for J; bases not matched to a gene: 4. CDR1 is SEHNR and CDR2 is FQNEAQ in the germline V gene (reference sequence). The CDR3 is CASSLDRGDSPLHF. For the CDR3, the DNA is TGTGCCAGCAGCTTGGACAGGGGTGACTCACCCCTCCACTTT.

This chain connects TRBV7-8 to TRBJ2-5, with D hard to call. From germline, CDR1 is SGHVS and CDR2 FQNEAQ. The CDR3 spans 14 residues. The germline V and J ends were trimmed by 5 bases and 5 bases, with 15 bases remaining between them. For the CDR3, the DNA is TGTGCCAGCAGCCACCGGTTTGTGGAGGAGACCCAGTACTTC. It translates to CASSHRFVEETQYF.

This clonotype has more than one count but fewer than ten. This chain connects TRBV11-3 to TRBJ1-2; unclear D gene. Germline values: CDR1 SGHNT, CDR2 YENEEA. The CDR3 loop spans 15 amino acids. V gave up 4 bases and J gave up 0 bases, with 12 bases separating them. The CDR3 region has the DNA TGTGCCAGCAGCTACCTTCGGGATGCTAACTATGGCTACACCTTC. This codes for CASSYLRDANYGYTF. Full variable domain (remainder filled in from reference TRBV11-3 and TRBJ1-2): EAGVVQSPRYKIIEKKQPVAFWCNPISGHNTLYWYLQNLGQGPELLIRYENEEAVDDSQLPKDRFSAERLKGVDSTLKIQPAELGDSAVYLCASSYLRDANYGYTFGSGTRLTVV.

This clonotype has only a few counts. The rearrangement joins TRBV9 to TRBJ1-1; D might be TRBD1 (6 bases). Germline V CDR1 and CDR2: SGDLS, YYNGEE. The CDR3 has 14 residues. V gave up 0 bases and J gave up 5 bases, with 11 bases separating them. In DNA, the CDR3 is TGTGCCAGCAGCGTAGAGGGGGATCAGACTGAAGCTTTCTTT. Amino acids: CASSVEGDQTEAFF.

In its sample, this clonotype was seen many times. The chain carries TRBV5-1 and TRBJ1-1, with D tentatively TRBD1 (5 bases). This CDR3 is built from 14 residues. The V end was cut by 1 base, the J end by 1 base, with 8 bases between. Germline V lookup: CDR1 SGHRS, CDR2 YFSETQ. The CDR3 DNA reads TGCGCCAGCAGCTTGTATAGGGGGAACACTGAAGCTTTCTTT. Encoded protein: CASSLYRGNTEAFF.

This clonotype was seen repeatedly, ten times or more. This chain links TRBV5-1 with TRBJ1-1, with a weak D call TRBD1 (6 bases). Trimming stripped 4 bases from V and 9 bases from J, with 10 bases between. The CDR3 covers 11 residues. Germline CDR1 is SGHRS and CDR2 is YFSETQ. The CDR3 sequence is CASSPGDKAFF. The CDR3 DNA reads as TGCGCCAGCAGCCCAGGGGATAAAGCTTTCTTT.

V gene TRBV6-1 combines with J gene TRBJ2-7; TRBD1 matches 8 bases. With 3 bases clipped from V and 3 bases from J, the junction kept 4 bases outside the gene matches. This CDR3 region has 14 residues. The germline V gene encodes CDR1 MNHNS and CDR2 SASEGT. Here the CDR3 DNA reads TGTGCCAGCAGTGACCGACAGGGGAACTACGAGCAGTACGTC. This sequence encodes CASSDRQGNYEQYV.

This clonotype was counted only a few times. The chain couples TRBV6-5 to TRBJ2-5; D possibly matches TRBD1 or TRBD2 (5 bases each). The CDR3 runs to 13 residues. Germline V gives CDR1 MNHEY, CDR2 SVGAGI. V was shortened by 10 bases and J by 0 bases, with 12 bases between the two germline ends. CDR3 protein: CATGAADQETQYF. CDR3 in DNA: TGTGCCACCGGGGCGGCAGACCAAGAGACCCAGTACTTC.

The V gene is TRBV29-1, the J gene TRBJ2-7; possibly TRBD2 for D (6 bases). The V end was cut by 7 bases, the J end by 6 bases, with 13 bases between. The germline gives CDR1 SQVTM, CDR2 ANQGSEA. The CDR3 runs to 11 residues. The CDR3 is CSARYGGEQYF. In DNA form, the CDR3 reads TGCAGCGCTCGATACGGGGGCGAGCAGTACTTC.

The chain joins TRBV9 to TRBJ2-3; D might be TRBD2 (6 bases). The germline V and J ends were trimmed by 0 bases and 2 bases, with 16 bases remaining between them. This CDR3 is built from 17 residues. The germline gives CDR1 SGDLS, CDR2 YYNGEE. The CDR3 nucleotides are TGTGCCAGCAGCGTAGGAGTACGGCGGGGCAACACAGATACGCAGTATTTT. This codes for CASSVGVRRGNTDTQYF.

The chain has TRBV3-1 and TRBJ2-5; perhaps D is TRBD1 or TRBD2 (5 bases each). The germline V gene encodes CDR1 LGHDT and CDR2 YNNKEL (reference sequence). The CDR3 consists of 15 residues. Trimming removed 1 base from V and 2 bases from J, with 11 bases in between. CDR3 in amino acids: CASSQAGTDQETQYF. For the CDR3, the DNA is TGTGCCAGCAGCCAAGCCGGGACCGATCAAGAGACCCAGTACTTC.

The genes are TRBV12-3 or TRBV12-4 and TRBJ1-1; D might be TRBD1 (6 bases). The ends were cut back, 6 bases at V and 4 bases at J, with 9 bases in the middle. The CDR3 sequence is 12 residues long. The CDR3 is CASRDSFTEAFF. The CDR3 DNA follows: TGTGCCAGCAGGGACAGCTTCACTGAAGCTTTCTTT.

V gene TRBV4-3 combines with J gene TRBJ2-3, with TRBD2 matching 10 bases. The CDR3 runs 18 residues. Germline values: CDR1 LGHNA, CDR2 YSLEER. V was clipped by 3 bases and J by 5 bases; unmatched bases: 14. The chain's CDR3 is CASSHLEGVAGGLDTQYF. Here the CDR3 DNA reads TGCGCCAGCAGCCACCTCGAGGGAGTAGCGGGGGGTCTAGATACGCAGTATTTT.

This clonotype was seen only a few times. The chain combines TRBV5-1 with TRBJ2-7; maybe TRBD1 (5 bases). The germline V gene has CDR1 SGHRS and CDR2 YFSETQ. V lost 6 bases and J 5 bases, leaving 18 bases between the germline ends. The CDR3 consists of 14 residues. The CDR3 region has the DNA TGCGCCAGCAACCCAGGGCTTGGGATTGACGAGCAGTACTTC. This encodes CASNPGLGIDEQYF.

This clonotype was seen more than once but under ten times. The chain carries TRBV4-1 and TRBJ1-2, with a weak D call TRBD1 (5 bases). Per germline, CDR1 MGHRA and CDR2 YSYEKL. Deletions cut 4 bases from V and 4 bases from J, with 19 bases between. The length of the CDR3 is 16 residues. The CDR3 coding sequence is TGCGCCAGCAGCCGCAAGACAGTCTCTACACTCTATGGCTACACCTTC. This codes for CASSRKTVSTLYGYTF.

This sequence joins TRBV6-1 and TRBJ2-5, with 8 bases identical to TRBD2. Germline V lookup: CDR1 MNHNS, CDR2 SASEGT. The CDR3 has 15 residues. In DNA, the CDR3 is TGTGCTTCCTCGCGCGGCGGGGGGACCCAAGAGACCCAGTACTTC. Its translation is CASSRGGGTQETQYF.

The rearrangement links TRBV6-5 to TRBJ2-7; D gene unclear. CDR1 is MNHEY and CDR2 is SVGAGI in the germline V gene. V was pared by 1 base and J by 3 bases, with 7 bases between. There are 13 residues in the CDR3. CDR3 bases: TGTGCCAGCAGTTACTTTTCAGGCTACGAGCAGTACTTC. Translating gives CASSYFSGYEQYF.

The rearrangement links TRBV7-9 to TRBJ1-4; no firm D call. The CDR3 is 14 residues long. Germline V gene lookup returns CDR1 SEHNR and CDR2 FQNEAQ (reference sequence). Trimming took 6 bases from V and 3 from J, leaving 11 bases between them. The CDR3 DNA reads TGTGCCAGCAGTGGCCCCGGGTCTAATGAAAAACTGTTTTTT. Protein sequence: CASSGPGSNEKLFF.

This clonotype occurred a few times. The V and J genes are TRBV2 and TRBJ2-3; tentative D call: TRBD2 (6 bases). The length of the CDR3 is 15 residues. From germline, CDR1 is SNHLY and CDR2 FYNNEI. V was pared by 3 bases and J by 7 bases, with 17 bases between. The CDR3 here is CASSDGSPTSYTQYF. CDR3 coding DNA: TGTGCCAGCAGTGATGGGAGCCCGACTAGTTATACGCAGTATTTT. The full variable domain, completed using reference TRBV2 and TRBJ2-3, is EPEVTQTPSHQVTQMGQEVILRCVPISNHLYFYWYRQILGQKVEFLVSFYNNEISEKSEIFDDQFSVERPDGSNFTLKIRSTKLEDSAMYFCASSDGSPTSYTQYFGPGTRLTVL.